This paragraph covers one TCR beta chain sequence. Its antigen is unknown. Time point defined: cycle 4 day 1 (C4D1), after about 6 weeks of nivolumab. Every patient relapsed after autologous stem cell transplantation, and brentuximab vedotin exposure varied. Thawed PBMCs supplied CD8+ T cells via magnetic negative selection. Repertoires were generated with immunoSEQ multiplex PCR, while TCRdb's copy carries only in-frame clones and drops some. The table has approximately 15,000 clones, under 90% seen once. Germline V gene sequence: CDR1 SGHRS, CDR2 YFSETQ. After removal of 5 bases from V and 3 bases from J, the junction contained 7 bases not matched to a gene. CDR3 length equals 14 residues. This entry belongs to a study of PD-1 blockade in classical Hodgkin lymphoma. Across the whole study: The study gave patients nivolumab 3 mg/kg intravenously every 2 weeks. Study-level results: It was among complete responders that baseline diversity resembled that of newly diagnosed patients.

The specimen comprised CD8+ T cells from blood, sampled before the fourth cycle of nivolumab. The chain uses TRBV5-1 and TRBJ1-2; 7 bases agree with TRBD1. This clonotype was sampled from a human donor with classical Hodgkin lymphoma. In nucleotides, the CDR3 is TGCGCCAGCAGAACCCGACAGGGAGACTATGGCTACACCTTC. Translation gives CASRTRQGDYGYTF.